This TCR beta chain was recorded in a study of shared clonotypes between healthy human individuals. Study background: Donors had three CD4 naive, three CD4 memory, two CD8 naive and one CD8 memory plate apiece.

Points from the study as a whole: Sharing across a handful of donors was seen in 4% to 5.5% of naive CD4 clonotypes. The study found lower generation probabilities in non-shared clonotypes than in those shared by all four donors.

Sequencing used immunoSEQ multiplex PCR; TCRdb keeps in-frame clones, though not all of them. Altogether about 580,000 clones are present, more than 95% being singletons, with the ten largest covering 0.3%. Only CD45RO-negative cells positively selected for CCR7 counted as naive CD8 cells, so terminally differentiated effector memory CD45RA+ cells were excluded. The study drew its donors from healthy HIV-negative adults without recent acute infections or vaccinations. Comments on this clone: The antigen is not known.

V lost 3 bases to trimming and J lost 5 bases, with 9 bases between them. Germline V CDR1 and CDR2: SGHKS, YYEKEE (reference sequence). This CDR3 comprises 12 residues. The sequencing sample was made of naive CD8+ T cells sorted from blood. This receptor was identified in a man aged 30-40 years in good health. The gene calls are TRBV5-5 and TRBJ2-7; unclear D gene. CDR3 region: CASSWALDEQYF. The CDR3 nucleotides read TGTGCCAGCAGCTGGGCCCTGGACGAGCAGTACTTC.